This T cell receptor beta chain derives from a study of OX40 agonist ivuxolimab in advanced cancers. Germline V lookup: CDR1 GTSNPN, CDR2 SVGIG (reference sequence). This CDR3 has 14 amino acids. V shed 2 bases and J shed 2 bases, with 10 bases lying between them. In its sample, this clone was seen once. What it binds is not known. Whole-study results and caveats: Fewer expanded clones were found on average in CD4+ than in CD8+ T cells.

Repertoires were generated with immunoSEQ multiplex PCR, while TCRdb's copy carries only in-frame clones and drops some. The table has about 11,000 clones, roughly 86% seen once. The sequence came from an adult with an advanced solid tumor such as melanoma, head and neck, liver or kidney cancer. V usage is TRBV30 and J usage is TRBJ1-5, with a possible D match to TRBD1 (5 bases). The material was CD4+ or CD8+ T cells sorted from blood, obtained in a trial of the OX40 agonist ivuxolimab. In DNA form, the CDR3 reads TGTGCCTGGAGTACGGGGACCGGCAATCAGCCCCAGCATTTT. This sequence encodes CAWSTGTGNQPQHF.